This TCR beta chain was sequenced during a study of T cells in localized non-small cell lung cancer. The method was immunoSEQ multiplex PCR; TCRdb's version includes in-frame clones alone and lacks a portion of them. The sample yields roughly 14,000 clones, roughly 80% seen once. As regards this clone: As yet, its antigen is unknown.

Looked up from germline, CDR1 is MNHEY and CDR2 is SMNVEV (reference sequence). The CDR3 spans 13 residues. Between the trimmed V and J ends, which lost 3 bases and 10 bases, there was a span of 12 bases. Study-wide points: Sequencing was restricted to one tumor region; therefore, heterogeneity remains possible. Appearing in adjacent lung were a median approximately 50 of the top 100 tumor clones. In the blood, greater T cell density corresponded to longer overall survival.

This chain connects TRBV27 to TRBJ1-4, with D hard to call. The TCR was taken from a female donor older than 55 with stage I squamous cell lung carcinoma. The sequencing here drew on peripheral blood, taken before any cancer treatment. The CDR3 spells CASSLGGVGKLFF. The CDR3 nucleotides are TGTGCCAGCAGTTTGGGCGGGGTTGGAAAACTGTTTTTT.